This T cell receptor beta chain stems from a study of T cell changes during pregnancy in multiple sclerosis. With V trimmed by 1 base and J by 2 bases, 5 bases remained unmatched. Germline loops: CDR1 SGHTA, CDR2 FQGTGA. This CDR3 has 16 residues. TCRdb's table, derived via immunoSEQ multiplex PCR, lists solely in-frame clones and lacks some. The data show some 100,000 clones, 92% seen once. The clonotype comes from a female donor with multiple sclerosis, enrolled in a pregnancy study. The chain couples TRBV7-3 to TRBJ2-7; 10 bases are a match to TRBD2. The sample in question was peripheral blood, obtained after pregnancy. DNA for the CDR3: TGTGCCAGCAGCTTAAGTCTAGCGGGAGCCCCCTACGAGCAGTACTTC. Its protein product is CASSLSLAGAPYEQYF.